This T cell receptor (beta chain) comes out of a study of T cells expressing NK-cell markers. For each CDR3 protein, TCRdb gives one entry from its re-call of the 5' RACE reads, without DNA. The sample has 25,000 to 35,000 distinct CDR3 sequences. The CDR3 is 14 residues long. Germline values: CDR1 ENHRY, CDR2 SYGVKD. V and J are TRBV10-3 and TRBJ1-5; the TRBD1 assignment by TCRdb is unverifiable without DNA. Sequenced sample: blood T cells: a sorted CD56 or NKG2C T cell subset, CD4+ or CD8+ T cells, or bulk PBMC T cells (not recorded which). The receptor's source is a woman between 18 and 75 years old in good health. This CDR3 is CAISPDRVGQPQHF.